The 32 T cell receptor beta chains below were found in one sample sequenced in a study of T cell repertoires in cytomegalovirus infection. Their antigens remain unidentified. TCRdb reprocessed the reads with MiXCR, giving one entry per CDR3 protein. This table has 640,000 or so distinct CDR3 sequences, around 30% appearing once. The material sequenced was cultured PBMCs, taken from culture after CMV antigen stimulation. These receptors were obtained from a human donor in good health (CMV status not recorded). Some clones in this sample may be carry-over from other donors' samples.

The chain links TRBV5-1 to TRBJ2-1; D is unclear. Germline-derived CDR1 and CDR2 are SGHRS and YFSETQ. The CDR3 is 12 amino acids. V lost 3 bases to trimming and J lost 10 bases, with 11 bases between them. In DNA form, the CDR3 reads TGCGCCAGCAGCTACGAAGAGAGGGAGCAGTTCTTC. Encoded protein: CASSYEEREQFF.

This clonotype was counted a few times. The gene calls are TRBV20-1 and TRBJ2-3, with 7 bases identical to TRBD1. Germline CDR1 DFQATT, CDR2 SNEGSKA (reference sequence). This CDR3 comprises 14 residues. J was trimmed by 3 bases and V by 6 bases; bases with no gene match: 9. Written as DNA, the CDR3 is TGCAGTGCGCCCCCGGGACAGAAGACAGATACGCAGTATTTT. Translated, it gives CSAPPGQKTDTQYF.

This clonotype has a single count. CDR3 coding DNA: TGTGCCACCAGCAGAGCCCACCTAGGGACGGGAGAGACCCAGTACTTC. This encodes CATSRAHLGTGETQYF. J is TRBJ2-5 and V is TRBV15; D may match TRBD1 or TRBD2 (5 bases each). The CDR3 spans 16 residues. V was pared by 1 base and J by 4 bases, with 16 bases between. The germline CDR1 and CDR2 sequences are LNHNV and YYDKDF (reference sequence).

In DNA form, the CDR3 reads TGCGCCAGCAGCTTGGGGACTAGTGACGATACGCAGTATTTT. Translating it yields CASSLGTSDDTQYF. The chain links TRBV5-1 to TRBJ2-3; 7 nucleotides match TRBD2. V trimming: 0 bases; J trimming: 6 bases; junction bases outside the gene matches: 4. CDR3 size: 14 residues. CDR1 is SGHRS, CDR2 YFSETQ, per germline.

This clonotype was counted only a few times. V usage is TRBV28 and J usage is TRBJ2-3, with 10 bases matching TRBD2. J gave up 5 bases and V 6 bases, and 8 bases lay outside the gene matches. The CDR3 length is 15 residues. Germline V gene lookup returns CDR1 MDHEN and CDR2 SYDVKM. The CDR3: CASSAPGLAKDTQYF. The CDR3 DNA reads TGTGCCAGCAGCGCCCCGGGACTAGCGAAAGATACGCAGTATTTT.

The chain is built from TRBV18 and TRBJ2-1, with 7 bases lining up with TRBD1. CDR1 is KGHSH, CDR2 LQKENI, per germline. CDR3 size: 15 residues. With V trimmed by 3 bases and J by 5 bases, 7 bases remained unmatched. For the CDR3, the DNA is TGTGCCAGCTCACCCCCGGGACAGATAGACAATGAGCAGTTCTTC. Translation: CASSPPGQIDNEQFF. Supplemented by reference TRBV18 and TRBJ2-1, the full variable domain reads NAGVMQNPRHLVRRRGQEARLRCSPMKGHSHVYWYRQLPEEGLKFMVYLQKENIIDESGMPKERFSAEFPKEGPSILRIQQVVRGDSAAYFCASSPPGQIDNEQFFGPGTRLTVL.

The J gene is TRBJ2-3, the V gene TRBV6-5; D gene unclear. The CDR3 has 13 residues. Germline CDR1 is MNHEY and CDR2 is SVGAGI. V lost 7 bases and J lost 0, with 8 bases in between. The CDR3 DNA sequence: TGTGCCAGCACCCAAACTAGCACAGATACGCAGTATTTT. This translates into CASTQTSTDTQYF.

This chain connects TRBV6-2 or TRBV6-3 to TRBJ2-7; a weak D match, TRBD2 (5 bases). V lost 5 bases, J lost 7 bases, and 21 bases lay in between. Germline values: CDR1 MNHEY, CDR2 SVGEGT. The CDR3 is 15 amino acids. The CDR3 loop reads CASSRPPRARWEQYF. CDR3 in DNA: TGTGCCAGCAGTAGACCCCCGCGGGCTAGATGGGAGCAGTACTTC.

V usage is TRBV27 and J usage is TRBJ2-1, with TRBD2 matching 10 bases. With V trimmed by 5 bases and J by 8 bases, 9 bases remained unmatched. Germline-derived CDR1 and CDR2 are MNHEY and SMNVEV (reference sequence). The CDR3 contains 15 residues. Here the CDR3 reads CASSPQREGRHEQFF. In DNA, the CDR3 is TGTGCCAGCAGTCCCCAGCGGGAGGGCCGCCATGAGCAGTTCTTC.

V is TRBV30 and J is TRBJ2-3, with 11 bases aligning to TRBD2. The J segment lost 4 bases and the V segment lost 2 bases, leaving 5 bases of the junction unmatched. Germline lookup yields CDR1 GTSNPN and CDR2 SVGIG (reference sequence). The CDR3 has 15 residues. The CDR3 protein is CAWSPLAGVADTQYF. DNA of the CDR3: TGTGCCTGGAGTCCACTAGCGGGAGTTGCAGATACGCAGTATTTT.

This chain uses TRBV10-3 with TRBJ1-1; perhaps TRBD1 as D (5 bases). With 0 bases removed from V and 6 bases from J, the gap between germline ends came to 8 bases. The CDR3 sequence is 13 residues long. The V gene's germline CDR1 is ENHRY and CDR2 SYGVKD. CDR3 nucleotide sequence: TGTGCCATCAGTGAGTCAAGAGGGGCTGAAGCTTTCTTT. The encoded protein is CAISESRGAEAFF.

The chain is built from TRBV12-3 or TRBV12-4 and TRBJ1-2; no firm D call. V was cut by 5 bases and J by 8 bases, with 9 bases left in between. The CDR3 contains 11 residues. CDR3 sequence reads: CASSNGMGYTF. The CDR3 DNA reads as TGTGCCAGCAGTAACGGGATGGGCTACACCTTC.

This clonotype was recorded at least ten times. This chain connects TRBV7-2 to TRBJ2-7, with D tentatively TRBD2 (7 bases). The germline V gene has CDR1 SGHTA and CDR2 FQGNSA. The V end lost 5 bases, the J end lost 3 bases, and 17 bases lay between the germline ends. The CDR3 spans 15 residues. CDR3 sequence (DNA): TGTGCCAGCAGCCCCGGGGGGCTAGGGGTCTACGAGCAGTACTTC. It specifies CASSPGGLGVYEQYF. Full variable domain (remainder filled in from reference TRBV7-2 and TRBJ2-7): GAGVSQSPSNKVTEKGKDVELRCDPISGHTALYWYRQSLGQGLEFLIYFQGNSAPDKSGLPSDRFSAERTGGSVSTLTIQRTQQEDSAVYLCASSPGGLGVYEQYFGPGTRLTVT.

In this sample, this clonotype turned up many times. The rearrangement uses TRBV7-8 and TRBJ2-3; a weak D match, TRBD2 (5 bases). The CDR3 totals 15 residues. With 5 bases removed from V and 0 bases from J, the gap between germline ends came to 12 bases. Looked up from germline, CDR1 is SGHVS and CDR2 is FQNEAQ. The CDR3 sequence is CASSPAAGSTDTQYF. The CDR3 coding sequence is TGTGCCAGCAGCCCAGCGGCCGGGAGCACAGATACGCAGTATTTT.

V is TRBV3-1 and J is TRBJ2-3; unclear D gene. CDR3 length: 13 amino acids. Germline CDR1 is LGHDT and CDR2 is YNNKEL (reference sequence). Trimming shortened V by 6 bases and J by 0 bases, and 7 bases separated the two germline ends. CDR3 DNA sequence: TGTGCCAGCAGGACGGATAGCACAGATACGCAGTATTTT. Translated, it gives CASRTDSTDTQYF.

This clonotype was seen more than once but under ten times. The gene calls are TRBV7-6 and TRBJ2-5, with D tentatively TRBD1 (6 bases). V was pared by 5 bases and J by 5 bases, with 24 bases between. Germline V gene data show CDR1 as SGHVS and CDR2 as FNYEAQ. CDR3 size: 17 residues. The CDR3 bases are TGTGCCAGCAGCCAAAATGCCCCACAGGGTTTCGGGGAGACCCAGTACTTC. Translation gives CASSQNAPQGFGETQYF.

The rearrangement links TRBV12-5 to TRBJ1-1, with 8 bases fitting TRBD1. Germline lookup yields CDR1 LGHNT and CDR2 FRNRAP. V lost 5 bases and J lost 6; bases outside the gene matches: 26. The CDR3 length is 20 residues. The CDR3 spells CASGLAIYGPNRGKGAEAFF. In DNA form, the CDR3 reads TGTGCTAGTGGTCTCGCCATTTACGGTCCAAACAGGGGGAAGGGGGCTGAAGCTTTCTTT.

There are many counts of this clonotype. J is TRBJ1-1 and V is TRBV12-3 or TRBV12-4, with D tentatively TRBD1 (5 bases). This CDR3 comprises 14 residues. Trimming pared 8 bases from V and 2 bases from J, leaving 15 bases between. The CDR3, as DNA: TGTGCCAGCGGAGCCGGGACGGTTAACACTGAAGCTTTCTTT. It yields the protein CASGAGTVNTEAFF.

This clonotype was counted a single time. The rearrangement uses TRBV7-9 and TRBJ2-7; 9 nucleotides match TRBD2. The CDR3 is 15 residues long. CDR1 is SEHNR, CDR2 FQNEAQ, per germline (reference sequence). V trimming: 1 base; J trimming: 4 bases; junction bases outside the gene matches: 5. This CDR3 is CASSLVGTSRYEQYF. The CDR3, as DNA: TGTGCCAGCAGCTTAGTTGGGACTAGCAGATACGAGCAGTACTTC. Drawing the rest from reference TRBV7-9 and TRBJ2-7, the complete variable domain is DTGVSQNPRHKITKRGQNVTFRCDPISEHNRLYWYRQTLGQGPEFLTYFQNEAQLEKSRLLSDRFSAERPKGSFSTLEIQRTEQGDSAMYLCASSLVGTSRYEQYFGPGTRLTVT.

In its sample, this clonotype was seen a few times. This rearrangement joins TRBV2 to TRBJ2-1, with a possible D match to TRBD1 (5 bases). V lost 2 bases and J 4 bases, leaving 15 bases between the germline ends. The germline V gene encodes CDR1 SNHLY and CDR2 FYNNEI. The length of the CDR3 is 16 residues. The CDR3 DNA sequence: TGTGCCAGCAGTGAACAGGGCCAACCGAGATACAATGAGCAGTTCTTC. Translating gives CASSEQGQPRYNEQFF.

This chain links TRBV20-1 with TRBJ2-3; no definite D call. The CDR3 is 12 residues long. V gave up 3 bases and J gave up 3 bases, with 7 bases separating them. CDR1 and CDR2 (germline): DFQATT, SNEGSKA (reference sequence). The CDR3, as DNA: TGCAGTGCTAGCTCGGATACAGATACGCAGTATTTT. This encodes CSASSDTDTQYF.

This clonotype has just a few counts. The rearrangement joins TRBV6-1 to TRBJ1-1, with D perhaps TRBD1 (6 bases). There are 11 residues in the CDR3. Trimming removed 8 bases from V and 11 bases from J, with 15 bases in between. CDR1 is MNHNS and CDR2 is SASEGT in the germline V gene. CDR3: CASGLGQRAFF. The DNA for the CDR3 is TGTGCCAGCGGATTAGGACAGCGGGCTTTCTTT.

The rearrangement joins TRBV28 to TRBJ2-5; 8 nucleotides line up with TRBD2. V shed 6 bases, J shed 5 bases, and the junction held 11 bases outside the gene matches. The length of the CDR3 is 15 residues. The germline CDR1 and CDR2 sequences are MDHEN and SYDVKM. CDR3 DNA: TGTGCCAGCAGCCCGGCCGGGGGGGCTTGGGAGACCCAGTACTTC. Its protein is CASSPAGGAWETQYF.

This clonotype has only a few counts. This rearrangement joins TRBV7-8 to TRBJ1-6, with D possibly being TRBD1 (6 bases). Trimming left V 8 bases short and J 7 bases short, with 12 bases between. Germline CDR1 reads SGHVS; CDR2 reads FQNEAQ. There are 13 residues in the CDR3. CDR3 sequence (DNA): TGTGCCAGCCGGACAGTACAAAATTCACCCCTCCACTTT. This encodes CASRTVQNSPLHF.

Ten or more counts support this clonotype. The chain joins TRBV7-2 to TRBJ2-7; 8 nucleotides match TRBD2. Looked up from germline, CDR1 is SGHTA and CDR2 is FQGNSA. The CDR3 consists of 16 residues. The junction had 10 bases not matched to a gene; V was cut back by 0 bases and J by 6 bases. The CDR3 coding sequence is TGTGCCAGCAGCTTAGCAATCGGGCGGGAGGTCGGCGAGCAGTACTTC. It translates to CASSLAIGREVGEQYF.

The CDR3 DNA sequence: TGCGCCAGCAGCTCCCCCTCGGGGCGGGGAAGGGAGTTCTTC. As protein: CASSSPSGRGREFF. The chain uses TRBV5-1 and TRBJ2-1; tentatively, D is TRBD2 (6 bases). V gave up 3 bases and J gave up 14 bases, with 21 bases separating them. CDR1 is SGHRS and CDR2 is YFSETQ in the germline V gene. There are 14 residues in the CDR3. Variable domain in full (rest from reference TRBV5-1 and TRBJ2-1): KAGVTQTPRYLIKTRGQQVTLSCSPISGHRSVSWYQQTPGQGLQFLFEYFSETQRNKGNFPGRFSGRQFSNSRSEMNVSTLELGDSALYLCASSSPSGRGREFFGPGTRLTVL.

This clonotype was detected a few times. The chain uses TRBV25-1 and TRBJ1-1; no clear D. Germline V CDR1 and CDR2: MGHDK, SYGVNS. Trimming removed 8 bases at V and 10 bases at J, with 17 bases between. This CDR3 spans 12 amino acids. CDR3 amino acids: CASQDGPGRAFF. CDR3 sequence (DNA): TGTGCCAGCCAAGACGGACCGGGCAGAGCTTTCTTT.

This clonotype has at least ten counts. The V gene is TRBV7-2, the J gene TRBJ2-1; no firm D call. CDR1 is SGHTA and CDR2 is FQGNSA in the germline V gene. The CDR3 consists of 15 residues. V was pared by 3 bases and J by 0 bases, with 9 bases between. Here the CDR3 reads CASSFRPGSYNEQFF. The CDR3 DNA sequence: TGTGCCAGCAGCTTTCGTCCGGGCTCCTACAATGAGCAGTTCTTC.

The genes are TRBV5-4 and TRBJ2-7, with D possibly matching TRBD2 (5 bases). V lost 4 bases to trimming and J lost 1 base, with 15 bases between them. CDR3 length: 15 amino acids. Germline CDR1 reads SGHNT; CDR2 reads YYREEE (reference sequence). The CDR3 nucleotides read TGTGCCAGCAGCCCCGCGGGCGGGCCTTCCTACGAGCAGTACTTC. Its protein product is CASSPAGGPSYEQYF.

The CDR3 region is CASSQGPLRGYTF. The CDR3 DNA sequence: TGTGCCAGCAGCCAGGGCCCCCTCAGGGGCTACACCTTC. V usage is TRBV7-9 and J usage is TRBJ1-2, with D possibly matching TRBD1 (5 bases). The CDR3 consists of 13 residues. Trimming shortened V by 5 bases and J by 8 bases, and 15 bases separated the two germline ends. Germline-derived CDR1 and CDR2 are SEHNR and FQNEAQ (reference sequence).

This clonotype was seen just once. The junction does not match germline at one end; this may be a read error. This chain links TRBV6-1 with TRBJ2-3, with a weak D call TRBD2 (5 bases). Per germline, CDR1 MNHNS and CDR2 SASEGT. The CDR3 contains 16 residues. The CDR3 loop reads CASGENRGGNTDTQYF. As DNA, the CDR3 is TGTGCCAGCGGTGAAAATCGGGGTGGGAACACAGATACGCAGTATTTT.

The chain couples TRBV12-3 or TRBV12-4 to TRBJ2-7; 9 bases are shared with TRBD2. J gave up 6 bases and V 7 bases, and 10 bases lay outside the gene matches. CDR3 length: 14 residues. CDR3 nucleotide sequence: TGTGCCAGCAAAGGAGGGAAGGGACTAGCCGAGCAGTACTTC. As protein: CASKGGKGLAEQYF.